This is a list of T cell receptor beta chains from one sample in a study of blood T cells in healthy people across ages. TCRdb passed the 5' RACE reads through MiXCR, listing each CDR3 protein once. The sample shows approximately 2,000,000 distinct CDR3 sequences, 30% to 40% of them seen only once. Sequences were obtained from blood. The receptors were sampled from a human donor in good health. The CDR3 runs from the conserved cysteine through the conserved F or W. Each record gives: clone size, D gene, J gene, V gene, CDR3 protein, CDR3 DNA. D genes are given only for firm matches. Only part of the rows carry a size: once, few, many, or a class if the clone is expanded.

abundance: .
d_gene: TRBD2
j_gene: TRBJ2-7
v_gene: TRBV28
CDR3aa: CASTSGLAGNYEQYF
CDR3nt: TGTGCCAGCACCTCCGGACTAGCGGGGAACTACGAGCAGTACTTC

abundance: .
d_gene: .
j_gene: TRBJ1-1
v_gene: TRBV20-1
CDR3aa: CSARLYPEAFF
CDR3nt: TGCAGTGCTCGGCTCTACCCTGAAGCTTTCTTT

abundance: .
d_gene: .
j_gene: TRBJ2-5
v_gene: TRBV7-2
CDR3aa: CASSLISIYGEETQYF
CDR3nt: TGTGCCAGCAGCTTAATTAGTATATACGGGGAAGAGACCCAGTACTTC

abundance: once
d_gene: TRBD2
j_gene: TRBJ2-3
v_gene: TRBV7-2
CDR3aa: CASSLSQRGGAYF
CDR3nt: TGTGCCAGCAGCTTATCGCAGCGGGGGGGTGCGTATTTT

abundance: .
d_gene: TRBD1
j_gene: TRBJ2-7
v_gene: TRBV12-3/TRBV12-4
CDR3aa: CASSFQGDPHEQYF
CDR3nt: TGTGCCAGCAGTTTCCAGGGGGACCCCCACGAGCAGTACTTC

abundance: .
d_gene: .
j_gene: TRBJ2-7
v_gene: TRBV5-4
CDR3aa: CASSLGFGGEVYEQYF
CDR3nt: TGTGCCAGCAGCTTGGGGTTCGGGGGAGAAGTATACGAGCAGTACTTC

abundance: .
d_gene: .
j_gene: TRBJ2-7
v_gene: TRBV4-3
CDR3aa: CASSPSLEGGESYEQYF
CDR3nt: TGCGCCAGCAGCCCCTCCCTGGAGGGGGGCGAGAGCTACGAGCAGTACTTC

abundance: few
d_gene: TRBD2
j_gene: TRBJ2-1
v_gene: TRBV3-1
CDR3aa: CASSALGGGSYNEQFF
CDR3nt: TGTGCCAGCAGCGCTTTAGGCGGGGGTTCCTACAATGAGCAGTTCTTC

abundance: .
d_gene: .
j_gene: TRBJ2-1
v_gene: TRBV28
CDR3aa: CASSLWGISNEQFF
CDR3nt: TGTGCCAGCAGTTTGTGGGGAATTAGCAATGAGCAGTTCTTC

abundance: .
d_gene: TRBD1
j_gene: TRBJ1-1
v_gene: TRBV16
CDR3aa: CASSPGTGRLNTEAFF
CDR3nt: TGTGCCAGCAGTCCCGGGACAGGACGTTTGAACACTGAAGCTTTCTTT